This T cell receptor (beta chain) was identified during a study of T cell repertoires in cytomegalovirus infection. Points from the study as a whole: Cumulative public TCR beta family frequency identified CMV carriers with the relevant HLA.

In this sample, this clonotype turned up many times. Its antigen is unknown. TCRdb itself ran the reads through MiXCR, one entry per CDR3 protein. Of around 440,000 distinct CDR3 sequences in the sample, approximately 10% were seen once. This CDR3 is built from 12 residues. The V end lost 4 bases, the J end lost 7 bases, and 10 bases lay between the germline ends. The V and J genes are TRBV12-3 or TRBV12-4 and TRBJ1-2; D is uncertain. The sequenced material came from PBMCs. The sequence came from a human donor in good health (CMV status not recorded). Some clones in this sample may be carry-over from other donors' samples. The CDR3 spells CASSSGLGGYTF. In DNA form, the CDR3 reads TGTGCCAGCAGTTCAGGTTTAGGTGGCTACACCTTC.